A selection of T cell receptor beta chains follows, all from one sample in a study of OX40 agonist ivuxolimab in advanced cancers. Using immunoSEQ multiplex PCR, the repertoire was profiled, and TCRdb retains in-frame clones only, with some absent. The profile covers approximately 60,000 clones, with roughly 81% appearing a single time and over 7.5% taken by the ten largest. This material consisted of CD4+ or CD8+ T cells sorted from blood, taken in a trial of the OX40 agonist ivuxolimab. The receptors originated from an adult with an advanced solid tumor such as melanoma, head and neck, liver or kidney cancer. CDR3s leave out the opening cysteine and the closing phenylalanine or tryptophan. The D gene is left open where the match is weak.

TRBV27,TRBJ2-3,-,ASSHPSIFTDTQY
TRBV10-1,TRBJ1-2,-,ASSLGGAGWYGYT
TRBV19,TRBJ2-5,TRBD2,ASSPRGLEATQY
TRBV11-2,TRBJ1-1,-,ASSRPQGYTEAF
TRBV2,TRBJ2-7,TRBD1,ASSGGTGDGEQY
TRBV5-6,TRBJ2-5,-,ASSSVSQETQY
TRBV7-2,TRBJ2-5,-,ASSMSETQY
TRBV18,TRBJ1-1,-,ASSGGPNTEAF
TRBV5-1,TRBJ2-5,TRBD2,ASSSGGGGETQY
TRBV10-1,TRBJ2-2,TRBD2,ANRTSGFPNTGELF
TRBV18,TRBJ1-2,TRBD1,ASSPETGVSYGYT
TRBV4-3,-,TRBD1,ASSQDYGTGSYEQY
TRBV19,TRBJ1-2,TRBD1,ASSRDRGPGGYGYT
TRBV28,TRBJ1-3,TRBD1,ASLPTLPDRGRNTIY
TRBV27,TRBJ2-3,-,ASSYGGTEEDTQY
TRBV21-1,TRBJ1-1,-,ASSPWGDTEAF
TRBV7-9,TRBJ2-2,TRBD2,ASSRTSGSYTGELF
TRBV18,TRBJ1-2,TRBD1,ASSPYTGTANYGYT
TRBV28,TRBJ2-5,-,ASSSPTGRGETQY
TRBV28,TRBJ1-2,-,ASSLFRTGSNYGYT
TRBV19,TRBJ2-3,TRBD2,ASSPRSGVGTDTQY
TRBV7-8,TRBJ1-6,-,ASTSTPGKNSPLH
TRBV29-1,TRBJ1-1,-,SVEAHSRTEAF
TRBV4-1,TRBJ1-2,-,ASSQGAQANYGYT
TRBV5-1,TRBJ1-2,-,ASSPDGHYGYT
TRBV5-1,TRBJ2-7,-,ASSLSGVSYEQY
TRBV7-2,TRBJ1-2,-,ASSLSGWGYT
TRBV6-4,TRBJ2-1,-,ASSDGGGRIRNEQF
TRBV6-1,TRBJ1-1,TRBD1,ASSEWQGAGTEAF
TRBV9,TRBJ2-1,TRBD2,ASSEPPGREGYNEQF
TRBV5-5,TRBJ2-7,-,ASSLVGRSYEQY
TRBV7-3,TRBJ2-3,TRBD2,ASSLIGGTDTQY
TRBV18,TRBJ2-2,-,ASSPYPGTGELF
TRBV7-9,TRBJ2-5,TRBD1,ASSQGQGHETQY
TRBV2,TRBJ2-5,-,ASSESGVGETQY
TRBV23-1,TRBJ2-1,-,ASSAQQAYGGDEQF
TRBV19,TRBJ1-5,TRBD1,ASSETGDSYQPQH
TRBV7-8,TRBJ2-3,TRBD2,ASSPSGGDTQY
TRBV5-5,TRBJ1-5,-,ASSLAFGYNQPQH
TRBV27,-,TRBD1,ASSLAGRGPGGNEQY
TRBV28,TRBJ1-2,-,ASSSRNYGYT
TRBV5-4,TRBJ1-5,-,ASSLTGTVFQPQH
TRBV7-2,TRBJ2-5,TRBD1,ASSKDRAAETQY
TRBV19,TRBJ1-2,-,ASSSPDSYYT